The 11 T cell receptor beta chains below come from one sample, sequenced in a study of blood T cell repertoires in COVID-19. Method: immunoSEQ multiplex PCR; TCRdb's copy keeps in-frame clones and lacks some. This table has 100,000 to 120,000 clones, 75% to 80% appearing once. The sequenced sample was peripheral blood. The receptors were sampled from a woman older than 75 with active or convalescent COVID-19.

The CDR3: CASSLAGRVQETQYF. The CDR3 DNA follows: TGCGCCAGCAGCTTGGCCGGCAGGGTGCAGGAGACCCAGTACTTC. The rearrangement uses TRBV5-1 and TRBJ2-5; tentative D call: TRBD1 (5 bases). The V gene lost 0 bases and the J gene lost 5 bases, with 14 bases spanning the gap. Germline-derived CDR1 and CDR2 are SGHRS and YFSETQ. This CDR3 has 15 residues.

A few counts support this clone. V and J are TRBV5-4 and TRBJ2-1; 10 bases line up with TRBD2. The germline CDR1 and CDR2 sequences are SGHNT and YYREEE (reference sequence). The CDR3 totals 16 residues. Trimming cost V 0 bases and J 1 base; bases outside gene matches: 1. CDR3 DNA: TGTGCCAGCAGCTTGGAAGCGGGAGGGTCCTACAATGAGCAGTTCTTC. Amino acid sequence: CASSLEAGGSYNEQFF.

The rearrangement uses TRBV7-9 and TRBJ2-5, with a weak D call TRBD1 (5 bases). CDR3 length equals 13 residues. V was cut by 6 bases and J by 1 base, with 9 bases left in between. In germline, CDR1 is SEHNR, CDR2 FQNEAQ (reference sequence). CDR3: CASSFRVQETQYF. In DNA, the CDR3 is TGTGCCAGCAGTTTCAGGGTCCAAGAGACCCAGTACTTC.

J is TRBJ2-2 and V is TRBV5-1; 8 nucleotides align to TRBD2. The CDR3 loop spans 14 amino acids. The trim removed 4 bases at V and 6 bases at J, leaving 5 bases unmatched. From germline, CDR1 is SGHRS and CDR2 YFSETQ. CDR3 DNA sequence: TGCGCCAGCAGCCCGACGGGGGGGCCCGGGGAGCTGTTTTTT. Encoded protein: CASSPTGGPGELFF.

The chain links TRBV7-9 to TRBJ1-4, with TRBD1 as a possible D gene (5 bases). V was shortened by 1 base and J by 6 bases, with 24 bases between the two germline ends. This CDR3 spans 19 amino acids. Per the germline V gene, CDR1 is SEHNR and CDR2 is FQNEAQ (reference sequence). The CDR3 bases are TGTGCCAGCAGCTTAGGCGGGGGGGTTAGAGAAACCGGAGATGAAAAACTGTTTTTT. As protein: CASSLGGGVRETGDEKLFF.

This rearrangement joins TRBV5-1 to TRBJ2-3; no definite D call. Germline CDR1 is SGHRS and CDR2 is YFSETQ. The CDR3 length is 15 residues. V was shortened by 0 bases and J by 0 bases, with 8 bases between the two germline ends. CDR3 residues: CASSLGRSSTDTQYF. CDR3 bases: TGCGCCAGCAGCTTGGGGAGATCTAGCACAGATACGCAGTATTTT.

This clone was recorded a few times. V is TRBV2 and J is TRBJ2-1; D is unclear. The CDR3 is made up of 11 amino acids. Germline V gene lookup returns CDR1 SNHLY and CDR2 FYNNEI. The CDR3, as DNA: TGTTGCTATAGCTCCTACAATGAGCAGTTCTTC. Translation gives CCYSSYNEQFF.

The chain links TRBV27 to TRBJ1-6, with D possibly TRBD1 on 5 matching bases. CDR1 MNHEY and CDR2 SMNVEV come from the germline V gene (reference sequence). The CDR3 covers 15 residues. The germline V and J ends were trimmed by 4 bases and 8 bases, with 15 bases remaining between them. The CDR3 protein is CASSSYRIRDSPLHF. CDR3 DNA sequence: TGTGCCAGCAGTTCGTACAGGATTAGGGATTCACCCCTCCACTTT.

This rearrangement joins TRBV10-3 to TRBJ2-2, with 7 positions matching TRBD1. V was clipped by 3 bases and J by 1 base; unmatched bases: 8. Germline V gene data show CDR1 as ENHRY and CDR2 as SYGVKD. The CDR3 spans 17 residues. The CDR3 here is CAISEPRQGWNTGELFF. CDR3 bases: TGTGCCATCAGTGAACCACGACAGGGTTGGAACACCGGGGAGCTGTTTTTT.

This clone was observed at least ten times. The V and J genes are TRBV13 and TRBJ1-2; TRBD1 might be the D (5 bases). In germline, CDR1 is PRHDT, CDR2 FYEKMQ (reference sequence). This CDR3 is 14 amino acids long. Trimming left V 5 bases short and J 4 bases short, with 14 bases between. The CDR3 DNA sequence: TGTGCCAGCAGCCAGTTTGGGGGGATCTATGGCTACACCTTC. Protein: CASSQFGGIYGYTF.

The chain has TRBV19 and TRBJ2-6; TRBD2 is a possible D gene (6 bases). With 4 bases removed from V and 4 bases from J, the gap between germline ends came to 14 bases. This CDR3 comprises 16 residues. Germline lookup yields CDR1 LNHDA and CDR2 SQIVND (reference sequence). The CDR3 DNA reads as TGTGCCAGTAGTACCCCCGGGAGCCAAGGGGCCAACGTCCTGACTTTC. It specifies CASSTPGSQGANVLTF.